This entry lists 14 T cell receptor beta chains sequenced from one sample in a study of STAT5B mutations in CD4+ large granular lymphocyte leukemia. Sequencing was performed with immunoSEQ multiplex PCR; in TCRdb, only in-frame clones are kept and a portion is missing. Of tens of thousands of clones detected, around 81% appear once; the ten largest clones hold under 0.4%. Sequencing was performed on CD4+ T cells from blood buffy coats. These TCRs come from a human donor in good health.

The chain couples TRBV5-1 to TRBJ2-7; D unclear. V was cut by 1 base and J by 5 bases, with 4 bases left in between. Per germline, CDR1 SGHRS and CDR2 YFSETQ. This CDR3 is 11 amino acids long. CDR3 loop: CASSLQNEQYF. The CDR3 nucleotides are TGCGCCAGCAGCTTGCAAAACGAGCAGTACTTC.

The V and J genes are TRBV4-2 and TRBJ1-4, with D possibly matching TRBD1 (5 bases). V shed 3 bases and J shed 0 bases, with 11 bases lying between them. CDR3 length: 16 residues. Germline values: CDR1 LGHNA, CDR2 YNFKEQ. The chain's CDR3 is CASSQIQDSTNEKLFF. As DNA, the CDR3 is TGTGCCAGCAGCCAGATACAGGACTCAACTAATGAAAAACTGTTTTTT.

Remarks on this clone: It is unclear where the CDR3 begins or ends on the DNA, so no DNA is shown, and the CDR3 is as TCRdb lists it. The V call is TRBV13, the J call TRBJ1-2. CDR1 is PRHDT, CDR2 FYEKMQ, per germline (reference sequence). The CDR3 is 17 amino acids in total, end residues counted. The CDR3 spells CASSYTFVGSGDYGYTF.

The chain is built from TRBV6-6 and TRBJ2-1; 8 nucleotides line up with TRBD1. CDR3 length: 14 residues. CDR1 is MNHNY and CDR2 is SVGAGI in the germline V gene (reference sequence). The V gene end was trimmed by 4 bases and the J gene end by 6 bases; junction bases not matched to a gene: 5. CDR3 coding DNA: TGTGCCAGCAGTTTCCCCGACAGGGGCAATGAGCAGTTCTTC. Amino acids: CASSFPDRGNEQFF.

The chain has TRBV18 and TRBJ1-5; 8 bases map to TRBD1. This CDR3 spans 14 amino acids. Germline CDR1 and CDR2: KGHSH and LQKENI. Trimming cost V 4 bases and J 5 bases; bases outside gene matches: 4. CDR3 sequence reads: CASSQQGADQPQHF. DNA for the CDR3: TGTGCCAGCTCACAGCAGGGGGCCGATCAGCCCCAGCATTTT.

The CDR3 spells CASTRRQPPSTDTQYF. As DNA, the CDR3 is TGTGCCAGCACGAGGAGACAGCCTCCTAGCACAGATACGCAGTATTTT. The V call is TRBV13, the J call TRBJ2-3; TRBD1 is a possible D gene (5 bases). This CDR3 is built from 16 residues. V was cut by 7 bases and J by 0 bases, with 17 bases left in between. Germline CDR1 is PRHDT and CDR2 is FYEKMQ (reference sequence).

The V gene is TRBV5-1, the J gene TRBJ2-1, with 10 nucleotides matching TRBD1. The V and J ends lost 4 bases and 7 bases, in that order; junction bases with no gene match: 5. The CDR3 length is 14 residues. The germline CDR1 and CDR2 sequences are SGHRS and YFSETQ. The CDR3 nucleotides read TGCGCCAGCAGCATCGGGACAGGGGCGAATGAGCAGTTCTTC. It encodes CASSIGTGANEQFF.

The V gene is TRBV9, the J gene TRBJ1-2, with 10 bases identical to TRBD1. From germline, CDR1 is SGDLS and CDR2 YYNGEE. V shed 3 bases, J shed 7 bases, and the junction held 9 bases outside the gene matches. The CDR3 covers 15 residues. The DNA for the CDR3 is TGTGCCAGCAGCGAGAAGCGAGGGACAGGGGTTGGCTACACCTTC. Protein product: CASSEKRGTGVGYTF.

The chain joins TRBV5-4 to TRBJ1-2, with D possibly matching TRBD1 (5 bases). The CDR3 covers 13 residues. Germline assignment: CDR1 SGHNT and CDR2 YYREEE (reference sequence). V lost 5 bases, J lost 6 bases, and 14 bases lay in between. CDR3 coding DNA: TGTGCCAGCAGATCCGTCGGGGCCGATGGCTACACCTTC. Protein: CASRSVGADGYTF.

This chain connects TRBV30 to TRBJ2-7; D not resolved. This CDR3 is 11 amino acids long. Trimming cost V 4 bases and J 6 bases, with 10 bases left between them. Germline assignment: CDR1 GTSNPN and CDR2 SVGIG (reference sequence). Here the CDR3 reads CAWNPVGEQYF. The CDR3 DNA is TGTGCCTGGAATCCGGTCGGCGAGCAGTACTTC.

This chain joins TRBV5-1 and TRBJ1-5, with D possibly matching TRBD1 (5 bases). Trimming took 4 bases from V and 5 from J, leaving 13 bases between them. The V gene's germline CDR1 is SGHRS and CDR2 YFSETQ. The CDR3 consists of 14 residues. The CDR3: CASSVGTADQPQHF. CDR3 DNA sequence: TGCGCCAGCAGCGTGGGGACGGCCGATCAGCCCCAGCATTTT.

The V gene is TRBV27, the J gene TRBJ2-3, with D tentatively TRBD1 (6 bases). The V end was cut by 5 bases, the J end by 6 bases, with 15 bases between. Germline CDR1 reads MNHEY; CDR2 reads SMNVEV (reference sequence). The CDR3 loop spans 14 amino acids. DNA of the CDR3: TGTGCCAGCAGTACAAAACAGGGTGCGGATACGCAGTATTTT. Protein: CASSTKQGADTQYF.

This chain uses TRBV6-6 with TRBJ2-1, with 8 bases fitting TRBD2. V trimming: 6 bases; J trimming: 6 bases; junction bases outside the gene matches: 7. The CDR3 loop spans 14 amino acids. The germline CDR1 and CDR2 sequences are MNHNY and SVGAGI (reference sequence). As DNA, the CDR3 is TGTGCCAGCAGACAAGCGGGAGATGTCAATGAGCAGTTCTTC. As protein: CASRQAGDVNEQFF.

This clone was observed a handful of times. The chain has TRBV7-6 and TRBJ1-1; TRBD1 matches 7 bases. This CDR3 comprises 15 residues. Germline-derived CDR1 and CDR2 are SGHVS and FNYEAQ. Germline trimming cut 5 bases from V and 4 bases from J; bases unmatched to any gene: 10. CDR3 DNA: TGTGCCAGCAGCCGCCGAGGGGGCCTGGGCACTGAAGCTTTCTTT. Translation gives CASSRRGGLGTEAFF. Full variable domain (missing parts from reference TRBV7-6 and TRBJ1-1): GAGVSQSPRYKVTKRGQDVALRCDPISGHVSLYWYRQALGQGPEFLTYFNYEAQQDKSGLPNDRFSAERPEGSISTLTIQRTEQRDSAMYRCASSRRGGLGTEAFFGQGTRLTVV.